This T cell receptor beta chain was recorded in a study of blood T cells in healthy people across ages (dated by TCRdb to between 2014 and 2017). With regard to the full study: Template switching captured roughly one uniquely barcoded TCR beta cDNA molecule per two T cells in model experiments. Donors of different ages were randomly distributed across sequencing lanes to avoid experimental bias. To track age-related changes in TCR beta repertoire diversity, the study relied on deep sequencing normalized with unique cDNA molecular identifiers. Donors were grouped into four age groups: young (average roughly 15 years), middle-aged (under 40), aged (about 60) and long-lived (about 90). Using the same blood draw, the study looked at two additional independent replicas of 1 million unique cDNA reads for two donors, one aged 18 to 30 and the other aged 80 or older. Summary of the overall study and its limitations: Because the CMV infection status of the donors was unknown, age-related changes in expanded clonotypes may potentially have been confounded. Bulk unsorted PBMC profiling prevented conclusive comparison of naive and antigen-experienced compartments. There was a strong correlation between observed TCR beta diversity and the percentage of naive T cells measured by flow cytometry. Compared with the aged group, the long-lived group had more naive CD4+ T cells, fewer expanded clones and increased TCR diversity, suggesting age selection. As age increased, observed TCR beta diversity per million T cells dropped in a roughly linear way, and a significant reduction was already evident by age 40. Estimates of total diversity based on one million sequenced T cells were considered lower bounds and underestimates.

The donors were some 36 Caucasian individuals from Russia, aged roughly 6 to 90 years, who were systemically healthy. About 10 milliliters of peripheral blood were drawn from each donor into EDTA-treated Vacutainer tubes. Ficoll-Paque density-gradient centrifugation was used to isolate PBMCs, with at least 6 million per sample. Trizol reagent was used to extract total RNA from PBMCs, with at least 5.5 micrograms per sample. The percentages of naive CD45RAhigh/CD27high T cells were determined by flow cytometry on a PBMC aliquot from every donor. This clonotype was detected only a few times. Its cognate antigen has yet to be identified. Qualities for individual bases were not recorded, and no much larger clone is one base off. From the germline V gene, CDR1 is MNHEY and CDR2 is SVGAGI. The CDR3 spans 12 residues, from the cysteine through the phenylalanine. Only CDR3 DNA remains: 36 bases, in frame from the first base. V is cut by 6 bases and J by 14 bases, and the space between the germline ends is 16 bases.

Libraries were made using 5' RACE. Data came from an Illumina HiSeq 2500. A second PCR of about 6 to 12 cycles was performed with a sample-barcoded 5' primer and a J-beta primer mix. Each TCR beta cDNA molecule received a unique molecular identifier from a template-switch 5' adaptor carrying 12 random nucleotides. Each sample yielded at least 3 million CDR3-containing paired-end reads. First-strand cDNA was synthesized from all RNA with the Mint cDNA synthesis kit, primed by a TRBC-specific oligonucleotide. Following uracil-DNA glycosylase treatment, all cDNA underwent a first 18-cycle PCR with the universal primers M1SS and BC2_uni_R. As for the original processing: For normalization, 1 million high-quality reads, each with a distinct molecular identifier, were randomly selected from each sample. Reads with shared molecular identifiers were discarded instead of being binned into consensus sequences. MiTCR, set to a Q25 quality threshold and the strictest error-elimination algorithm, was used for CDR3 identification, clonotype clustering and error correction. Lower-bound total TCR beta diversity was estimated with a nonparametric unseen species model using Euler transformation. TCRdb took the public reads, trimmed them with fastp at Q25, ran MiXCR for clone calling and kept in-frame beta chains. When rows share a CDR3 protein, they turn into one entry using the most common DNA and genes. TCRdb's processing, not the study's, gives the V and J calls here. For this sample there are 1.5 million to 2 million distinct CDR3 sequences; roughly 30% appear just once. Of the sample, less than 9.5% falls within the top ten clones.

The sequence was obtained from a woman aged 25 to 39 in good health. This sequence uses TRBV6-5 and TRBJ1-4; the D gene remains uncertain. Sample: blood. The CDR3 is CASRAPANILFF. The DNA sequence is given as TGTGCCAGCAGAGCCCCGGCTAATATCCTGTTTTTT.